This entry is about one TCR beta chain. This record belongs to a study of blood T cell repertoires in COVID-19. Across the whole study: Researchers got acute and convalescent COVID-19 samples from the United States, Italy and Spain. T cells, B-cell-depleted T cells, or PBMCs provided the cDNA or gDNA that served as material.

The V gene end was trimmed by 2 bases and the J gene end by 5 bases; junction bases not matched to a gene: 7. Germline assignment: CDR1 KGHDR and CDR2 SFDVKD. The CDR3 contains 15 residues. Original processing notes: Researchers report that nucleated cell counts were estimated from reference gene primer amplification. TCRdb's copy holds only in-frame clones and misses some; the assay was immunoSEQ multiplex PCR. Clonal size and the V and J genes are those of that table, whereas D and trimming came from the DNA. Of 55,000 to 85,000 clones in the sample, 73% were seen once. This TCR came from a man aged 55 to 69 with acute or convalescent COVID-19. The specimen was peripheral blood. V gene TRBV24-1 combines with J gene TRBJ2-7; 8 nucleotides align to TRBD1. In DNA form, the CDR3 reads TGTGCCACCAGTGATTCCCAGGGGGCCATAGACGAGCAGTACTTC. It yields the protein CATSDSQGAIDEQYF.